These 6 T cell receptor beta chains were sequenced from one sample in a study of T cell repertoires in cytomegalovirus infection. One entry per CDR3 protein, called by TCRdb with MiXCR from the reads. The data hold roughly 990,000 distinct CDR3 sequences, with roughly 31% observed a single time. The antigens of these receptors remain unknown. Sequenced material: cultured CD8+ T cells from PBMCs, taken from culture after CMV antigen stimulation. Receptor source: a human donor in good health (CMV status not recorded). Some clones in this sample may be carry-over from other donors' samples.

This clonotype has just a few counts. This rearrangement joins TRBV14 to TRBJ2-7, with D uncertain. The CDR3 has 11 residues. Germline assignment: CDR1 SGHDN and CDR2 FVKESK. Trimming took 2 bases from V and 5 from J, leaving 4 bases between them. CDR3 protein: CASSQSHEQYF. CDR3 in DNA: TGTGCCAGCAGCCAATCGCACGAGCAGTACTTC.

This chain connects TRBV19 to TRBJ2-7; 7 bases are shared with TRBD1. With V trimmed by 4 bases and J by 2 bases, 11 bases remained unmatched. CDR3 length equals 16 residues. Germline CDR1 is LNHDA and CDR2 is SQIVND (reference sequence). The CDR3 DNA follows: TGTGCCAGTAGTAATCCCGGACAGGCCCCTCCCTACGAGCAGTACTTC. Translation: CASSNPGQAPPYEQYF. Filled out from reference TRBV19 and TRBJ2-7, the complete variable domain reads DGGITQSPKYLFRKEGQNVTLSCEQNLNHDAMYWYRQDPGQGLRLIYYSQIVNDFQKGDIAEGYSVSREKKESFPLTVTSAQKNPTAFYLCASSNPGQAPPYEQYFGPGTRLTVT.

The chain recombines TRBV11-2 with TRBJ2-5, with a weak D call TRBD2 (5 bases). CDR1 SGHAT and CDR2 FQNNGV come from the germline V gene. The CDR3 extends over 16 amino acids. V was pared by 1 base and J by 5 bases, with 17 bases between. CDR3 in amino acids: CASSLGKASLSETQYF. The CDR3 nucleotides are TGTGCCAGCAGCTTAGGGAAGGCTAGCTTGAGTGAGACCCAGTACTTC.

This clonotype was recorded at least ten times. The chain uses TRBV19 and TRBJ1-5, with 10 bases matching TRBD1. CDR3 length: 16 amino acids. After removal of 9 bases from V and 1 base from J, the junction contained 9 bases not matched to a gene. In germline, CDR1 is LNHDA, CDR2 SQIVND (reference sequence). CDR3 in amino acids: CASSSEDRGSNQPQHF. Here the CDR3 DNA reads TGTGCCAGCAGCTCAGAGGACAGGGGGAGCAATCAGCCCCAGCATTTT.

The rearrangement uses TRBV14 and TRBJ2-1; 9 nucleotides align to TRBD2. V lost 1 base and J lost 5; bases outside the gene matches: 3. There are 15 residues in the CDR3. Germline values: CDR1 SGHDN, CDR2 FVKESK. The CDR3 sequence is CASSQGLAGNNEQFF. The CDR3 nucleotides are TGTGCCAGCAGCCAAGGTCTAGCGGGGAACAATGAGCAGTTCTTC.

This clonotype was counted only a few times. The limits of the CDR3 on the DNA are not certain, so only TCRdb's listed CDR3 is given. The CDR3 protein is CASSSSDRVLTYGYTF. The chain combines TRBV6-5 with TRBJ1-2; the D call of TRBD1 is as the table states it, not checked on the DNA. Termini included, the CDR3 measures 16 amino acids. The germline gives CDR1 MNHEY, CDR2 SVGAGI.